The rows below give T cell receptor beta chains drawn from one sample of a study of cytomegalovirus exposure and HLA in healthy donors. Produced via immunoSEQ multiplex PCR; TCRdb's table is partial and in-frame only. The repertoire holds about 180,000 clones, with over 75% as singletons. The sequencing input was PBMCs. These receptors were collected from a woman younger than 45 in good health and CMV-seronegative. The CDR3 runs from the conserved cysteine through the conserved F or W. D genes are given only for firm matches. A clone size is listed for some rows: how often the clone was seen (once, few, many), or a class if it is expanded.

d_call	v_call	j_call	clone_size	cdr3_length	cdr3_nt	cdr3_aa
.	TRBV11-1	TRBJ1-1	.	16	TGTGCCAGCAGCTTAGCGGGGGGAGTCTTTAGGCCTGAAGCTTTCTTT	CASSLAGGVFRPEAFF
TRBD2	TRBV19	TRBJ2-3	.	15	TGTGCCAGTAGTATCGGGGGGTTCGGTACAGATACGCAGTATTTT	CASSIGGFGTDTQYF
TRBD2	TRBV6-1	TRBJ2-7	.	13	TGTGCCAGCAGGGATCATGCCGGGGGGGAGCAGTACTTC	CASRDHAGGEQYF
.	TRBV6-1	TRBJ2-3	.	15	TGTGCCAGCAGTGAGGTGGTGGAGAACACAGATACGCAGTATTTT	CASSEVVENTDTQYF
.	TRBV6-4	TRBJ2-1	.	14	TGTGCCAGCAGTGAAACTGGCTCCTACAATGAGCAGTTCTTC	CASSETGSYNEQFF
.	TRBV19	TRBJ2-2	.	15	TGTGCCAGTAGTACAGGGTGGGGTGGCACCGGGGAGCTGTTTTTT	CASSTGWGGTGELFF
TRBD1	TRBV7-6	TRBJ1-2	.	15	TGTGCCAGCAGCTTAACTTCGGGACAGATCTATGGCTACACCTTC	CASSLTSGQIYGYTF
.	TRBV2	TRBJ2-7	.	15	TGTGCCAGCAGTGGGGACTCATCAACCTCCTACGAGCAGTACTTC	CASSGDSSTSYEQYF
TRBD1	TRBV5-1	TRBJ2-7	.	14	TGCGCCAGCACCCCGGGACAGGGGCTCCACGAGCAGTACTTC	CASTPGQGLHEQYF
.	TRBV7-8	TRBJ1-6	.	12	TGTGCCAGCAGCTTACTTAATTCACCCCTCCACTTT	CASSLLNSPLHF
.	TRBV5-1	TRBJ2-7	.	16	TGCGCCAGCAGCTTGGCTTTAGTAGGCAGGGGCTACGAGCAGTACTTC	CASSLALVGRGYEQYF
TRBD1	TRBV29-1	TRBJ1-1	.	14	TGCAGCGTCTCCTACGGGACAGGGGGCACTGAAGCTTTCTTT	CSVSYGTGGTEAFF
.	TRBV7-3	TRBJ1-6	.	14	TGTGCCAGCAGTCCGGACACCGAAGGGTCACCCCTCCACTTT	CASSPDTEGSPLHF
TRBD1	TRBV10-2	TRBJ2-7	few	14	TGCGCCAGCAGTGAACGGACAGGGTACTACGAGCAGTACTTC	CASSERTGYYEQYF
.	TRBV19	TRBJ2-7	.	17	TGTGCCAGTAGTATGGTCGGCAGCGGACAGCGCTACTACGAGCAGTACTTC	CASSMVGSGQRYYEQYF
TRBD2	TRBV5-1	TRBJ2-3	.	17	TGCGCCAGCAGCCCATCTTCGCGGGGGGGGCCTTCAGATACGCAGTATTTT	CASSPSSRGGPSDTQYF
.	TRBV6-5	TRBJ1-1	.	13	TGTGCCAGCCAGCGTCAGGGGAACACTGAAGCTTTCTTT	CASQRQGNTEAFF
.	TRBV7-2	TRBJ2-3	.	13	TGTGCCAGCAGCTCCGACCAGGGCGGGGAGCAGTATTTT	CASSSDQGGEQYF
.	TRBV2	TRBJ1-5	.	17	TGTGCCAGCAGTGGGGGGCCTGGTTCGGACCGCAATCAGCCCCAGCATTTT	CASSGGPGSDRNQPQHF
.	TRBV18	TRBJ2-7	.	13	TGTGCCACCGCAGGGGCCATTCTCTACGAGCAGTACTTC	CATAGAILYEQYF
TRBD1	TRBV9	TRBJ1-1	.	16	TGTGCCAGCAGCCCTCCGGGACAGGGGAAGAACACTGAAGCTTTCTTT	CASSPPGQGKNTEAFF
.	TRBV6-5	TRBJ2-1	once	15	TGTGCCAGCAGTTTTAGGAGGCCCGAGAACAATGAGCAGTTCTTC	CASSFRRPENNEQFF
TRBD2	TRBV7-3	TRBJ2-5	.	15	TGTGCCAGCAGCATCGGACTAGCGGGGGATGAGACCCAGTACTTC	CASSIGLAGDETQYF
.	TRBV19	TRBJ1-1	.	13	TGTGCCAGTAGTAGTCCGGGGGGCACTGAAGCTTTCTTT	CASSSPGGTEAFF
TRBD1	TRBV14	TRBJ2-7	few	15	TGTGCCAGCAGCCTGACCCGGGACAGACGTTACGAGCAGTACTTC	CASSLTRDRRYEQYF
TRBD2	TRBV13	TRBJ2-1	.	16	TGTGCCAGCAGCTCATCGCTAGCGGGGGCCTACAATGAGCAGTTCTTC	CASSSSLAGAYNEQFF